This is a list of T cell receptor beta chains from one sample in a study of cytomegalovirus exposure and HLA in healthy donors. The assay was immunoSEQ multiplex PCR, and TCRdb's table has in-frame clones only and misses some. The profile shows fewer than 250,000 clones, roughly four fifths of them singletons. Sequenced sample: PBMCs. The receptors originated from a woman under 40 in good health and CMV-seropositive. The CDR3 runs from the conserved cysteine through the conserved F or W.

CDR3: CASSQRLAGAGELFF
V: TRBV5-1
J: TRBJ2-2

CDR3: CASRPGTGGLTEAFF
V: TRBV7-2
J: TRBJ1-1

CDR3: CASSLIRQPYEQYF
V: TRBV28
J: TRBJ2-7

CDR3: CASSVEGGAYNEQFF
V: TRBV9
J: TRBJ2-1

CDR3: CSVEYRSLNPPNTEAFF
V: TRBV29-1
J: TRBJ1-1

CDR3: CASSYSGTTTDTQYF
V: TRBV2
J: TRBJ2-3

CDR3: CASSTGGEPQHF
V: TRBV6-1
J: TRBJ1-5

CDR3: CARPRGTRESYEQYF
V: TRBV2
J: TRBJ2-7

CDR3: CASSLVGGETEAFF
V: TRBV11-2
J: TRBJ1-1

CDR3: CASSHYPRTGGLNGYTF
V: TRBV28
J: TRBJ1-2